This T cell receptor beta chain appears in the sequencing data of a study of control samples from healthy donors and cancer patients (dated by TCRdb to 2020 to 2021). Germline trimming: 6 bases from V, 0 bases from J; junction bases outside gene matches: 4. Reading from cysteine to phenylalanine, the CDR3 counts 14 amino acids. Of the read, only the CDR3 DNA is kept; its 42 bases are in frame from base 1. Reading the germline V gene gives CDR1 LGHNA and CDR2 YNFKEQ. Receptor libraries were prepared by the immunoSEQ multiplex PCR assay. TCRdb provides this immuneACCESS table in a form limited to in-frame rearrangements. Some clones are lacking; in checked studies, under half of them reflect an unresolved V gene, and why the rest are absent is not known. Across this sample there are about 120,000 clones, with 87% seen only once. The ten biggest clones cover about an eighth of the sample. This clone has just a few counts. It has no known antigen specificity. No base quality information exists; no much larger clone differs at one position.

The sequence derives from a man under 40 in good health. Sequenced sample: blood. The receptor chain draws on TRBV4-2 and TRBJ2-7; TRBD1 agrees with 8 junctional bases. The sequence in DNA is TGTGCCAGCAGTCGGACAGGGAGCTCCTACGAGCAGTACTTC. Protein translation: CASSRTGSSYEQYF.